Shown below are 26 T cell receptor beta chains from a single sample sequenced in a study of blood T cell repertoires in COVID-19. Sequencing used immunoSEQ multiplex PCR; TCRdb keeps in-frame clones, though not all of them. The sample consists of 140,000 to 150,000 clones, 85% to 90% of them appearing once. Sequenced material: peripheral blood. These receptors were collected from a man younger than 30 with COVID-19, enrolled during active disease.

The J gene is TRBJ1-2, the V gene TRBV6-5, with D possibly TRBD1 on 5 matching bases. V dropped 1 base and J dropped 6 bases, with 18 bases sitting between them. Germline V gene data show CDR1 as MNHEY and CDR2 as SVGAGI. The CDR3 runs to 16 residues. CDR3 region: CASSYFEAQGGDGYTF. CDR3 nucleotides: TGTGCCAGCAGTTACTTCGAGGCGCAGGGCGGAGATGGCTACACCTTC.

This clone was recorded only once. The V call is TRBV6-1, the J call TRBJ2-1; D possibly corresponds to TRBD2 (6 bases). Between the trimmed V and J ends, which lost 1 base and 2 bases, there was a span of 15 bases. The CDR3 length is 17 residues. Germline CDR1 and CDR2: MNHNS and SASEGT. CDR3 coding DNA: TGTGCCAGCAGTGAAGTATATGGCGGAGGGCCCTACAATGAGCAGTTCTTC. It encodes CASSEVYGGGPYNEQFF.

This chain connects TRBV9 to TRBJ1-1; 7 bases match TRBD1. Germline CDR1 is SGDLS and CDR2 is YYNGEE. The CDR3 totals 16 residues. V lost 4 bases, J lost 3 bases, and 12 bases stayed unmatched. The CDR3 DNA sequence: TGTGCCAGCAGCCAAACCGAGGGGGCGCGGTACACTGAAGCTTTCTTT. Translating gives CASSQTEGARYTEAFF.

This clone was counted a few times. J is TRBJ2-1 and V is TRBV4-3; 9 bases are a match to TRBD2. Germline V lookup: CDR1 LGHNA, CDR2 YSLEER. J was trimmed by 6 bases and V by 0 bases; bases with no gene match: 24. The CDR3 runs 22 residues. The chain's CDR3 is CASSQDGGGRASLFAEFNEQFF. As DNA, the CDR3 is TGCGCCAGCAGCCAAGATGGCGGCGGGAGGGCGTCGCTTTTCGCTGAATTCAATGAGCAGTTCTTC.

The CDR3 DNA reads TGTGCCAGCAGCTCCCGACAGGTGTCCTACGAGGAGCAGTACTTC. This translates into CASSSRQVSYEEQYF. The chain joins TRBV13 to TRBJ2-7; tentative D call: TRBD1 (6 bases). Trimming left V 4 bases short and J 7 bases short, with 20 bases between. CDR3 size: 15 residues. Germline CDR1 is PRHDT and CDR2 is FYEKMQ (reference sequence).

The chain has TRBV29-1 and TRBJ2-7; TRBD2 matches at 7 bases. The length of the CDR3 is 14 residues. Germline V CDR1 and CDR2: SQVTM, ANQGSEA. V lost 6 bases and J lost 0; bases outside the gene matches: 8. The CDR3: CSVRLAAGSYEQYF. The CDR3 DNA follows: TGCAGCGTGAGGCTAGCGGCCGGCTCCTACGAGCAGTACTTC.

This rearrangement joins TRBV5-4 to TRBJ2-2; 11 bases are shared with TRBD1. Germline-derived CDR1 and CDR2 are SGHNT and YYREEE (reference sequence). V lost 0 bases to trimming and J lost 3 bases; unmatched junction nucleotides: 4. CDR3 length: 17 amino acids. CDR3 amino acids: CASSLDGTGGYTGELFF. The CDR3 DNA reads as TGTGCCAGCAGCTTGGACGGGACAGGGGGGTACACCGGGGAGCTGTTTTTT. The variable domain in full, completed from reference TRBV5-4 and TRBJ2-2, reads ETGVTQSPTHLIKTRGQQVTLRCSSQSGHNTVSWYQQALGQGPQFIFQYYREEENGRGNFPPRFSGLQFPNYSSELNVNALELDDSALYLCASSLDGTGGYTGELFFGEGSRLTVL.

The CDR3 nucleotides read TGTGCCAGTAGTAACAGACTACTGGGGACCCAGTACTTC. Translating gives CASSNRLLGTQYF. V usage is TRBV19 and J usage is TRBJ2-5; possibly TRBD2 for D (5 bases). The ends were cut back, 4 bases at V and 7 bases at J, with 13 bases in the middle. The CDR3 loop spans 13 amino acids. CDR1 and CDR2 from the germline V gene are LNHDA and SQIVND (reference sequence).

The gene calls are TRBV28 and TRBJ1-5, with D possibly being TRBD1 (5 bases). The germline V gene encodes CDR1 MDHEN and CDR2 SYDVKM. Trimming pared 2 bases from V and 6 bases from J, leaving 11 bases between. The CDR3 runs 14 residues. The CDR3: CASSLKGGVQPQHF. CDR3 coding DNA: TGTGCCAGCAGTTTAAAAGGAGGGGTTCAGCCCCAGCATTTT.

The chain links TRBV28 to TRBJ2-7; 8 bases match TRBD1. Per germline, CDR1 MDHEN and CDR2 SYDVKM. V shed 7 bases, J shed 2 bases, and the junction held 10 bases outside the gene matches. This CDR3 spans 15 amino acids. CDR3 amino acids: CASTSSGTGPYEQYF. DNA for the CDR3: TGTGCCAGCACCTCTTCCGGGACAGGCCCCTACGAGCAGTACTTC. The full variable domain, its missing parts supplied by reference TRBV28 and TRBJ2-7, is DVKVTQSSRYLVKRTGEKVFLECVQDMDHENMFWYRQDPGLGLRLIYFSYDVKMKEKGDIPEGYSVSREKKERFSLILESASTNQTSMYLCASTSSGTGPYEQYFGPGTRLTVT.

This clone showed up just a few times. The chain couples TRBV6-5 to TRBJ1-6; weak D call: TRBD1 (6 bases). The germline gives CDR1 MNHEY, CDR2 SVGAGI. Trimming took 0 bases from V and 10 from J, leaving 16 bases between them. The CDR3 totals 16 residues. The CDR3 spells CASSYSGAGQGSPLHF. The CDR3 DNA reads TGTGCCAGCAGTTACTCGGGGGCAGGGCAGGGGTCACCCCTCCACTTT.

The chain links TRBV5-1 to TRBJ2-7, with TRBD2 identical over 7 bases. The CDR3 spans 16 residues. Germline lookup yields CDR1 SGHRS and CDR2 YFSETQ. With V trimmed by 0 bases and J by 2 bases, 8 bases remained unmatched. CDR3 sequence: CASSLVLAGVPYEQYF. The CDR3 nucleotides are TGCGCCAGCAGCTTGGTCTTGGCGGGAGTACCCTACGAGCAGTACTTC.

The chain couples TRBV11-2 to TRBJ2-7, with D uncertain. Trimming stripped 4 bases from V and 5 bases from J, with 15 bases between. Germline loops: CDR1 SGHAT, CDR2 FQNNGV. The CDR3 extends over 14 amino acids. The CDR3 protein is CASSSLILRDEQYF. CDR3 in DNA: TGTGCCAGCAGCTCCCTTATCTTACGCGACGAGCAGTACTTC.

This sequence joins TRBV6-5 and TRBJ1-1; D might be TRBD1 (5 bases). With 0 bases removed from V and 8 bases from J, the gap between germline ends came to 10 bases. This CDR3 has 13 amino acids. CDR1 and CDR2 from the germline V gene are MNHEY and SVGAGI. The CDR3: CASSYSMGPEAFF. The DNA of the CDR3 is TGTGCCAGCAGTTACTCGATGGGGCCGGAAGCTTTCTTT.

The CDR3 DNA reads TGTGCCAGCAGCCAAGATCCGAGACTAGCGGGAGGGGGCGAGCAGTACTTC. It codes for CASSQDPRLAGGGEQYF. V is TRBV4-2 and J is TRBJ2-7; 14 bases align to TRBD2. V was clipped by 0 bases and J by 6 bases; unmatched bases: 7. CDR3 size: 17 residues. The germline CDR1 and CDR2 sequences are LGHNA and YNFKEQ.

The rearrangement uses TRBV3-1 (or the pseudogene TRBV3-2) and TRBJ1-1; a weak D match, TRBD1 (5 bases). The CDR3 runs to 10 residues. V was clipped by 6 bases and J by 10 bases, with 9 bases between them. Looked up from germline, CDR1 is LGHDT and CDR2 is YNNKEL (reference sequence). The CDR3 sequence: CASRGEGAFF. In DNA, the CDR3 is TGTGCCAGCAGGGGGGAGGGAGCTTTCTTT.

The genes are TRBV9 and TRBJ2-3; D perhaps matches TRBD1 (9 bases). The germline CDR1 and CDR2 sequences are SGDLS and YYNGEE. The V end lost 3 bases, the J end lost 6 bases, and 20 bases lay between the germline ends. The CDR3 contains 16 residues. CDR3 nucleotides: TGTGCCAGCAGCGCGGGGGGGACAGGGAGTCTGGATACGCAGTATTTT. It codes for CASSAGGTGSLDTQYF.

The CDR3 here is CASSIGQGRETQYF. The CDR3 region has the DNA TGTGCCAGTAGTATAGGGCAGGGCCGAGAGACCCAGTACTTC. The chain is built from TRBV19 and TRBJ2-5; weak D call: TRBD1 (5 bases). The germline CDR1 and CDR2 sequences are LNHDA and SQIVND (reference sequence). The CDR3 length is 14 residues. Trimming left V 1 base short and J 4 bases short, with 10 bases between.

J is TRBJ2-1 and V is TRBV6-2 or TRBV6-3; 8 nucleotides line up with TRBD2. The CDR3 spans 14 residues. Unmatched junction bases numbered 5, after V lost 6 bases and J lost 4 bases. Per the germline V gene, CDR1 is MNHEY and CDR2 is SVGEGT. CDR3 DNA: TGTGCCAGCAGCCGGGGGGGAGGATACAATGAGCAGTTCTTC. This encodes CASSRGGGYNEQFF.

The V call is TRBV4-1, the J call TRBJ2-7, with 14 bases fitting TRBD2. From germline, CDR1 is MGHRA and CDR2 YSYEKL. This CDR3 region has 22 residues. Trimming at V came to 4 bases and at J to 1 base, leaving 21 bases not matched to a gene. The CDR3 is CASSLVQGAFGTSGSESYEQYF. As DNA, the CDR3 is TGCGCCAGCAGCCTCGTCCAGGGGGCATTCGGGACTAGCGGGAGCGAGTCCTACGAGCAGTACTTC.

The chain carries TRBV24-1 and TRBJ2-2; 12 positions match TRBD2. CDR1 is KGHDR, CDR2 SFDVKD, per germline. There are 18 residues in the CDR3. Trimming at V came to 2 bases and at J to 4 bases, leaving 7 bases not matched to a gene. CDR3 amino acids: CATSDWVTSGSSTGELFF. In DNA, the CDR3 is TGTGCCACCAGTGATTGGGTGACTAGCGGGAGTAGCACCGGGGAGCTGTTTTTT.

The CDR3: CASSQGAPRQGYNEQFF. CDR3 bases: TGTGCCAGCAGCCAAGGGGCCCCGAGACAGGGGTACAATGAGCAGTTCTTC. The chain links TRBV11-2 to TRBJ2-1, with TRBD1 matching over 8 bases. CDR3 size: 17 residues. Per germline, CDR1 SGHAT and CDR2 FQNNGV. V was clipped by 5 bases and J by 4 bases; unmatched bases: 13.

This clone appeared once. The CDR3: CASPNPYRINEQFF. DNA for the CDR3: TGTGCCAGCCCTAATCCATACCGAATCAATGAGCAGTTCTTC. The chain joins TRBV6-5 to TRBJ2-1; no definite D call. The germline V gene has CDR1 MNHEY and CDR2 SVGAGI. V was clipped by 8 bases and J by 6 bases, with 17 bases between them. This CDR3 has 14 amino acids.

The gene calls are TRBV4-3 and TRBJ1-6; 7 nucleotides line up with TRBD1. CDR1 and CDR2 (germline): LGHNA, YSLEER. V shed 1 base and J 9 bases; nucleotides not matched to a gene: 18. The CDR3 is made up of 19 amino acids. The CDR3, as DNA: TGCGCCAGCAGCCAAGTCTACAAGGGAACAGGGGAAGTAGGTTCACCCCTCCACTTT. Its translation: CASSQVYKGTGEVGSPLHF.

Comment on this clone: The same CDR3 also results from other DNA sequences found in this sample. The gene calls are TRBV7-2 and TRBJ1-1; TRBD1 matches at 12 bases. The germline CDR1 and CDR2 sequences are SGHTA and FQGNSA. V lost 3 bases and J lost 10; bases outside the gene matches: 15. The CDR3 runs to 17 residues. CDR3 DNA sequence: TGTGCCAGCAGCTTTGCCGGGACAGGGGGCATAAGTCTTGGAGCTTTCTTT. The encoded protein is CASSFAGTGGISLGAFF.

V is TRBV5-6 and J is TRBJ2-7, with D maybe TRBD1 (6 bases). The CDR3 totals 16 residues. Trimming pared 4 bases from V and 0 bases from J, leaving 17 bases between. Germline V gives CDR1 SGHDT, CDR2 YYEEEE. In DNA form, the CDR3 reads TGTGCCAGCAGCCAAATAGGACAGACAAGCTCCTACGAGCAGTACTTC. Translated, it gives CASSQIGQTSSYEQYF.